The 10 T cell receptor beta chains below were found in one sample sequenced in a study of Tregs in tolerant kidney transplant recipients. Recipients received nonmyeloablative bone marrow transplants from related graft donors, with transient mixed chimerism. Assay used: immunoSEQ multiplex PCR; TCRdb lists only in-frame clones, some missing. The repertoire holds more than 70,000 clones, with 75% to 95% as singletons. The sequences come from CD4+ T cells from blood (PBMCs), collected 24 months after the transplant. The receptors were gathered from a human patient who received a combined kidney and bone marrow transplant. Among the T cells, some may be from the graft donor.

The V call is TRBV7-9, the J call TRBJ1-1; the D is unclear. Trimming shortened V by 7 bases and J by 1 base, and 10 bases separated the two germline ends. The germline V gene encodes CDR1 SEHNR and CDR2 FQNEAQ (reference sequence). This CDR3 is built from 13 residues. The CDR3 DNA sequence: TGTGCCAGCACCCGATTCGGGAACACTGAAGCTTTCTTT. It translates to CASTRFGNTEAFF.

This clone was observed once. This chain joins TRBV5-1 and TRBJ1-3; maybe TRBD1 (5 bases). CDR3 length: 15 residues. Germline V CDR1 and CDR2: SGHRS, YFSETQ. V gave up 0 bases and J gave up 4 bases, with 11 bases separating them. The CDR3 is CASSLGAGIGNTIYF. The CDR3 bases are TGCGCCAGCAGCTTGGGGGCAGGGATCGGAAACACCATATATTTT.

CDR3 in DNA: TGCGCCAGCAGCCAAGGGAGGGGGACAGGGCATTTACCCCTCCACTTT. Translating it yields CASSQGRGTGHLPLHF. The V gene is TRBV4-3, the J gene TRBJ1-6; TRBD1 matches 9 bases. The CDR3 has 16 residues. Trimming at V came to 1 base and at J to 12 bases, leaving 10 bases not matched to a gene. Germline loops: CDR1 LGHNA, CDR2 YSLEER.

The rearrangement joins TRBV28 to TRBJ1-5; no clear D gene. The CDR3 is made up of 11 amino acids. V lost 2 bases and J lost 11, with 7 bases in between. CDR1 is MDHEN, CDR2 SYDVKM, per germline. CDR3 sequence: CASSLPSAQHF. In DNA, the CDR3 is TGTGCCAGCAGTTTACCCTCCGCCCAGCATTTT.

This chain uses TRBV27 with TRBJ1-1; D is ambiguous. This CDR3 contains 16 residues. V was shortened by 8 bases and J by 1 base, with 20 bases between the two germline ends. The germline V gene encodes CDR1 MNHEY and CDR2 SMNVEV (reference sequence). DNA of the CDR3: TGTGCCAGCCACCCGCTCCCCGGGAAATCGAACACTGAAGCTTTCTTT. It codes for CASHPLPGKSNTEAFF.

A note on this clone: One end of the junction varies from germline; a read error may be responsible. The rearrangement links TRBV10-3 to TRBJ2-3, with 7 nucleotides matching TRBD2. Germline V gene lookup returns CDR1 ENHRY and CDR2 SYGVKD. The CDR3 has 15 residues. The DNA of the CDR3 is TGTGCCATCGGTGAGCGGGATTCTAGCACAGATACGCAGTATTTT. Translating gives CAIGERDSSTDTQYF.

The chain couples TRBV5-6 to TRBJ2-7; D is undetermined. CDR3 length: 12 amino acids. Germline loops: CDR1 SGHDT, CDR2 YYEEEE. V lost 2 bases and J 7 bases, leaving 10 bases between the germline ends. The chain's CDR3 is CASSFGRLEQYF. The CDR3 DNA reads as TGTGCCAGCAGCTTTGGCAGGCTTGAGCAGTACTTC.

The gene calls are TRBV10-3 and TRBJ1-6, with a tentative D call TRBD1 (6 bases). Germline V gene data show CDR1 as ENHRY and CDR2 as SYGVKD. Trimming took 2 bases from V and 8 from J, leaving 10 bases between them. The CDR3 spans 14 residues. The CDR3 nucleotides read TGTGCCATCAGTGAGCAGGGGAGGGATTCACCCCTCCACTTT. It specifies CAISEQGRDSPLHF.

The J gene is TRBJ1-2, the V gene TRBV4-3, with 9 bases matching TRBD1. The CDR3 is 19 amino acids. Germline lookup yields CDR1 LGHNA and CDR2 YSLEER. V trimming: 3 bases; J trimming: 3 bases; junction bases outside the gene matches: 17. This chain's CDR3 is CASSHDDRGELKGYYGYTF. CDR3 DNA: TGCGCCAGCAGCCATGACGACAGGGGGGAGTTGAAGGGATACTATGGCTACACCTTC.

This chain links TRBV7-9 with TRBJ1-2; D remains ambiguous. Germline CDR1 is SEHNR and CDR2 is FQNEAQ (reference sequence). The germline V and J ends were trimmed by 8 bases and 4 bases, with 14 bases remaining between them. The CDR3 consists of 13 residues. CDR3 nucleotides: TGTGCCAGCGGGCCTCTCCTTGGCTATGGCTACACCTTC. Residues: CASGPLLGYGYTF.